The next 8 T cell receptor beta chains were all read from a single sample in a study of CD8 T cells in Susac syndrome. Random hexamers were used to reverse transcribe about 0.5 to 1 ug of RNA. In TCRdb, the immunoSEQ multiplex PCR reads were re-called with MiXCR into one record per CDR3 protein. There are over 80,000 distinct CDR3 sequences in the sample; roughly 94% occur only once, and 0.85% to 1% lies in the top ten. Sequenced input: CD8+ T cells from PBMCs. These receptors were obtained from a human donor with Susac syndrome.

The J gene is TRBJ2-7, the V gene TRBV4-3; D not certain. CDR1 is LGHNA and CDR2 is YSLEER in the germline V gene. The CDR3 has 13 amino acids. V lost 5 bases and J 5 bases, leaving 13 bases between the germline ends. The CDR3 sequence is CASSDYSADEQYF. The CDR3 DNA sequence: TGCGCCAGCAGCGATTATAGTGCCGACGAGCAGTACTTC.

This chain connects TRBV7-2 to TRBJ2-1; D is uncertain. The CDR3 is 15 amino acids. V lost 4 bases and J lost 4, with 14 bases in between. Germline CDR1 and CDR2: SGHTA and FQGNSA. In nucleotides, the CDR3 is TGTGCCAGCAGCTCCATATCAGACTTGTACAATGAGCAGTTCTTC. Amino acids: CASSSISDLYNEQFF.

J is TRBJ2-2 and V is TRBV25-1, with unresolved D. Germline V gene lookup returns CDR1 MGHDK and CDR2 SYGVNS. The CDR3 is 11 amino acids. Trimming took off 9 bases at V and 9 bases at J, with 11 bases between the two ends. For the CDR3, the DNA is TGTGCCAGTGCGGTGGGGAGGGAGCTGTTTTTT. It is translated as CASAVGRELFF.

The V call is TRBV5-1, the J call TRBJ1-5, with TRBD1 identical over 7 bases. V shed 3 bases and J 4 bases; nucleotides not matched to a gene: 4. Germline assignment: CDR1 SGHRS and CDR2 YFSETQ. This CDR3 region has 14 residues. The CDR3 nucleotides are TGCGCCAGCAGCTGGGGGGACAGAAATCAGCCCCAGCATTTT. This sequence encodes CASSWGDRNQPQHF.

CDR3 bases: TGTGCCAGCAGCCCCTCAGTATTACCTACAGATACGCAGTATTTT. This encodes CASSPSVLPTDTQYF. The chain has TRBV6-2 or TRBV6-3 and TRBJ2-3; D is unresolved. V lost 6 bases and J lost 3, with 16 bases in between. The germline gives CDR1 MNHEY, CDR2 SVGEGT. The CDR3 is 15 residues long.

The chain couples TRBV30 to TRBJ1-5, with TRBD1 matching over 7 bases. This CDR3 is built from 14 residues. V shed 2 bases and J 7 bases; nucleotides not matched to a gene: 8. CDR1 is GTSNPN, CDR2 SVGIG, per germline (reference sequence). The CDR3 sequence: CAWSPTGERQPQHF. The CDR3 coding sequence is TGTGCCTGGAGTCCAACAGGGGAGAGACAGCCCCAGCATTTT.

The rearrangement links TRBV19 to TRBJ2-1; 8 positions match TRBD1. Trimming at V came to 3 bases and at J to 8 bases, leaving 6 bases not matched to a gene. From germline, CDR1 is LNHDA and CDR2 SQIVND (reference sequence). The CDR3 extends over 14 amino acids. The CDR3 bases are TGTGCCAGTAGTATTCTAGGACAGGGAGATGAGCAGTTCTTC. Its translation: CASSILGQGDEQFF.

V usage is TRBV18 and J usage is TRBJ2-1; D might be TRBD1 or TRBD2, each matching 5 bases. From germline, CDR1 is KGHSH and CDR2 LQKENI. Trimming pared 0 bases from V and 12 bases from J, leaving 12 bases between. This CDR3 comprises 13 residues. CDR3 protein: CASSPPGEMRQFF. Here the CDR3 DNA reads TGTGCCAGCTCACCACCGGGGGAGATGCGGCAGTTCTTC.